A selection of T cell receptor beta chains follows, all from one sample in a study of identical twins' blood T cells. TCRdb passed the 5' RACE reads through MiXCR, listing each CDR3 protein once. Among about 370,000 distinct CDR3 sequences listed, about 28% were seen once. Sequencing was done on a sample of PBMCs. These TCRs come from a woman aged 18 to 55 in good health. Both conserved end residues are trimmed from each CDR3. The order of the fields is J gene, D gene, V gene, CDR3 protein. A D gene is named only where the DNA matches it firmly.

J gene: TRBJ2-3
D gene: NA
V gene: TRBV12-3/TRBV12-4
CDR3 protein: ASSLPPLDTQY

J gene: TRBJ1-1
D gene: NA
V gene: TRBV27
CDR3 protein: ASKKTYSIFMNTEVF

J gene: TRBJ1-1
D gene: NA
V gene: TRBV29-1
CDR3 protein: SVEDWPTEAF

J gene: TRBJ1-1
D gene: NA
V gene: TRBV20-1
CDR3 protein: SAVTANTEAF

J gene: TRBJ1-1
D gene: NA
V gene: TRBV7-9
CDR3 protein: ASSLTRDTPEAF

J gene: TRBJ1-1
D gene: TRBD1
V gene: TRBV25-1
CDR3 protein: ASGRTGGNTEAF

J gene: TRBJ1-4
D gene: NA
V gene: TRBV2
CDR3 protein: ASSAGRSNEKLF

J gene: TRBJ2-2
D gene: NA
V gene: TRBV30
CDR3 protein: APPEGPTGGLF

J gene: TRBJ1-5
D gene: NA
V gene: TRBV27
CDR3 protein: ASRSGQHSNQPQH

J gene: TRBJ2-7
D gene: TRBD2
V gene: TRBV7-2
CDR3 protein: ASSHGTINYEQY

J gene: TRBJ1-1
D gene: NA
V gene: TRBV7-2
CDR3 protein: ASSFRPAEAF

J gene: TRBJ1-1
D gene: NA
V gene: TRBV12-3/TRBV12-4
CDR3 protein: ATRLTLSEAF

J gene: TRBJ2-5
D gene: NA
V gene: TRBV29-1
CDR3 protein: SVGLETQY

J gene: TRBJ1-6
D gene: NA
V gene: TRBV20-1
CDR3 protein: SARGPGQRNSPLH

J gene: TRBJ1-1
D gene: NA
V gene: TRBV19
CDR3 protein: ASSIGQANTEAF

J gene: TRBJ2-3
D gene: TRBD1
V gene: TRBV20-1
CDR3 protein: SAKDRRGTDTQY

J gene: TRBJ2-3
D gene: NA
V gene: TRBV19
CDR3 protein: ASSMVRALTDTQY